The 30 T cell receptor beta chains below were found in one sample sequenced in a study of T cell repertoires in cytomegalovirus infection. A single record per CDR3 protein comes from TCRdb applying MiXCR to the reads. The sample holds about 740,000 distinct CDR3 sequences, around 35% seen once. Antigens of these TCRs are unknown. The sample in question was cultured PBMCs, obtained from culture after CMV antigen stimulation. The receptor set was obtained from a human donor in good health (CMV status not recorded). Some clones in this sample may be carry-over from other donors' samples.

V is TRBV5-6 and J is TRBJ2-1; D remains unclear. Trimming removed 0 bases at V and 4 bases at J, with 14 bases between. CDR1 and CDR2 from the germline V gene are SGHDT and YYEEEE. This CDR3 region has 16 residues. The CDR3 spells CASSLDLMGAYNEQFF. The CDR3 DNA reads as TGTGCCAGCAGCTTGGACTTAATGGGCGCGTACAATGAGCAGTTCTTC.

A few counts support this clonotype. The CDR3 here is CASSSARGGPYNEQFF. The CDR3 DNA reads TGTGCCAGCAGCTCTGCTCGGGGGGGCCCCTACAATGAGCAGTTCTTC. V and J are TRBV11-2 and TRBJ2-1, with 8 bases aligning to TRBD2. CDR3 length equals 16 residues. V lost 4 bases and J lost 2; bases outside the gene matches: 7. The germline V gene encodes CDR1 SGHAT and CDR2 FQNNGV.

This clonotype was detected only a few times. The chain's CDR3 is CASSPPLVGYNQPQHF. Here the CDR3 DNA reads TGTGCCAGCAGTCCCCCCTTGGTGGGGTACAATCAGCCCCAGCATTTT. The chain carries TRBV28 and TRBJ1-5; no clear D gene. The CDR3 contains 16 residues. V lost 5 bases, J lost 3 bases, and 17 bases lay in between. Per germline, CDR1 MDHEN and CDR2 SYDVKM.

The gene calls are TRBV12-3 or TRBV12-4 and TRBJ2-3; the D gene is possibly TRBD2 (6 bases). V lost 7 bases and J lost 6, with 23 bases in between. This CDR3 has 16 amino acids. The CDR3 sequence: CASTPQRASRRDTQYF. CDR3 nucleotide sequence: TGTGCCAGCACCCCCCAGCGGGCTAGTAGGAGGGATACGCAGTATTTT.

The V call is TRBV4-1, the J call TRBJ1-2; D gene ambiguous. The CDR3 contains 12 residues. V shed 7 bases and J shed 7 bases, with 13 bases lying between them. Per germline, CDR1 MGHRA and CDR2 YSYEKL. The CDR3 region is CASTPRQGGYTF. The CDR3 DNA follows: TGCGCCAGCACCCCGCGGCAAGGTGGCTACACCTTC.

The chain has TRBV6-2 or TRBV6-3 and TRBJ2-7; tentative D call: TRBD1 (7 bases). V lost 6 bases and J 2 bases, leaving 17 bases between the germline ends. The CDR3 runs to 15 residues. Germline CDR1 and CDR2: MNHEY and SVGEGT. The CDR3 DNA is TGTGCCAGCAGCCGTGCGGACAGGAGGGCCTACGAGCAGTACTTC. This translates into CASSRADRRAYEQYF.

This sequence joins TRBV6-6 and TRBJ1-6; tentative D call: TRBD1 (5 bases). Germline V gene sequence: CDR1 MNHNY, CDR2 SVGAGI (reference sequence). CDR3 size: 15 residues. The V and J ends lost 2 bases and 5 bases respectively, with 10 bases between them. The CDR3 reads CASSYRGGNNSPLHF. The CDR3 DNA follows: TGTGCCAGCAGTTACCGGGGCGGGAATAATTCACCCCTCCACTTT.

This clonotype was seen a few times. The chain uses TRBV7-9 and TRBJ2-1; a weak D match, TRBD1 (6 bases). Looked up from germline, CDR1 is SEHNR and CDR2 is FQNEAQ (reference sequence). With 8 bases removed from V and 8 bases from J, the gap between germline ends came to 28 bases. The CDR3 is 17 residues long. The CDR3 DNA reads TGTGCCAGCTGCCCGAGTGGGGGCCTTCTTGCCCCGGATGAGCAGTTCTTC. Encoded protein: CASCPSGGLLAPDEQFF.

The chain uses TRBV20-1 and TRBJ2-3; 8 nucleotides align to TRBD2. The CDR3 loop spans 16 amino acids. Germline V gene lookup returns CDR1 DFQATT and CDR2 SNEGSKA (reference sequence). The V segment lost 5 bases and the J segment 6 bases; nucleotides outside the gene matches: 16. CDR3 DNA: TGCAGTGCTCACGACGCGGGGGGCCCCGAGCTGGATACGCAGTATTTT. It is translated as CSAHDAGGPELDTQYF.

The chain couples TRBV23-1 to TRBJ2-1; possibly TRBD2 for D (6 bases). TRBV23-1 is classed as an ORF, of uncertain function. V lost 3 bases and J 3 bases, leaving 12 bases between the germline ends. The CDR3 is made up of 15 amino acids. CDR3 nucleotide sequence: TGCGCCAGCAGTCACCCGGGAGTAATCTACAATGAGCAGTTCTTC. It translates to CASSHPGVIYNEQFF.

This clonotype was found a few times. The chain links TRBV6-1 to TRBJ2-7; 13 positions agree with TRBD2. Per germline, CDR1 MNHNS and CDR2 SASEGT. V lost 5 bases, J lost 1 base, and 11 bases stayed unmatched. The CDR3 runs 18 residues. Here the CDR3 reads CASSLRTSGSPGSYEQYF. CDR3 bases: TGTGCCAGCAGTCTCCGGACTAGCGGGAGTCCCGGGTCCTACGAGCAGTACTTC.

This clonotype came up a few times. The chain has TRBV12-3 or TRBV12-4 and TRBJ1-5; tentative D call: TRBD1 (5 bases). Trimming shortened V by 5 bases and J by 7 bases, and 21 bases separated the two germline ends. The CDR3 runs 16 residues. The CDR3 spells CASSTWTRSEVQPQHF. The CDR3 region has the DNA TGTGCCAGCAGTACCTGGACAAGGTCTGAGGTACAGCCCCAGCATTTT.

This clonotype showed up just a few times. The chain has TRBV7-9 and TRBJ1-1; 8 bases align to TRBD1. The CDR3 extends over 16 amino acids. Germline-derived CDR1 and CDR2 are SEHNR and FQNEAQ (reference sequence). The V gene end was trimmed by 5 bases and the J gene end by 3 bases; junction bases not matched to a gene: 11. Here the CDR3 reads CASSVPRGQGDTEAFF. The CDR3 coding sequence is TGTGCCAGCAGCGTCCCCAGGGGGCAAGGGGACACTGAAGCTTTCTTT.

This clonotype was counted a few times. V is TRBV28 and J is TRBJ2-5, with D tentatively TRBD2 (5 bases). The CDR3 runs to 12 residues. V was pared by 7 bases and J by 0 bases, with 6 bases between. Per the germline V gene, CDR1 is MDHEN and CDR2 is SYDVKM. The CDR3 DNA follows: TGTGCCAGCAAGGGAGACCAAGAGACCCAGTACTTC. Residues: CASKGDQETQYF.

A remark on this clonotype: One end of the junction does not line up with germline, which may come from a read error. This sequence joins TRBV2 and TRBJ2-4; tentatively, D is TRBD1 or TRBD2 (5 bases each). Germline lookup yields CDR1 SNHLY and CDR2 FYNNEI. The CDR3 spans 11 residues. The CDR3 nucleotides read TGTGCCAGCAGAGGGACGGAGTTCCTGGACTTC. Translation: CASRGTEFLDF.

This chain connects TRBV12-3 or TRBV12-4 to TRBJ1-5; D gene uncertain. Trimming pared 7 bases from V and 7 bases from J, leaving 14 bases between. The CDR3 sequence is 13 residues long. The CDR3 is CASTSSRLQPQHF. CDR3 DNA: TGTGCCAGCACGTCCAGCAGATTACAGCCCCAGCATTTT.

Only a few counts were recorded for this clonotype. The V and J genes are TRBV12-3 or TRBV12-4 and TRBJ2-3; D might be TRBD1 or TRBD2, each matching 5 bases. V lost 3 bases and J 1 base, leaving 14 bases between the germline ends. CDR3 length equals 16 residues. The CDR3 spells CASSLGPFSGTDTQYF. Here the CDR3 DNA reads TGTGCCAGCAGTTTGGGACCGTTTAGCGGCACAGATACGCAGTATTTT.

This clonotype was counted between two and nine times. The chain couples TRBV20-1 to TRBJ2-1; no definite D call. The V gene's germline CDR1 is DFQATT and CDR2 SNEGSKA (reference sequence). V lost 0 bases and J lost 0, with 15 bases in between. The CDR3 spans 17 residues. CDR3 amino acids: CSARDPFSADSYNEQFF. The CDR3, as DNA: TGCAGTGCTAGAGATCCTTTTTCGGCGGACTCCTACAATGAGCAGTTCTTC.

This clonotype has a count of ten or more. The chain recombines TRBV7-6 with TRBJ2-5, with 9 bases matching TRBD1. CDR3 length equals 16 residues. The germline CDR1 and CDR2 sequences are SGHVS and FNYEAQ. After removal of 1 base from V and 5 bases from J, the junction contained 8 bases not matched to a gene. In nucleotides, the CDR3 is TGTGCCAGCAGCTTAGTTGCGGGACAGGGTGGGGAGACCCAGTACTTC. This sequence encodes CASSLVAGQGGETQYF.

This clonotype was detected many times. The chain combines TRBV12-3 or TRBV12-4 with TRBJ1-1; D is undetermined. Trimming shortened V by 5 bases and J by 5 bases, and 15 bases separated the two germline ends. The CDR3 consists of 14 residues. The CDR3 sequence: CASSPTRGGTEAFF. Written as DNA, the CDR3 is TGTGCCAGCAGTCCTACTCGGGGTGGGACTGAAGCTTTCTTT.

This chain uses TRBV19 with TRBJ2-5, with unresolved D. V was shortened by 1 base and J by 1 base, with 4 bases between the two germline ends. This CDR3 comprises 13 residues. Germline V lookup: CDR1 LNHDA, CDR2 SQIVND (reference sequence). CDR3 protein: CASSIGIQETQYF. CDR3 nucleotide sequence: TGTGCCAGTAGTATAGGGATCCAAGAGACCCAGTACTTC.

This clonotype showed up just a few times. This sequence joins TRBV7-2 and TRBJ2-2; TRBD2 matches 10 bases. Unmatched junction bases numbered 11, after V lost 2 bases and J lost 5 bases. Germline values: CDR1 SGHTA, CDR2 FQGNSA. CDR3 length equals 18 residues. The CDR3 is CASSLIPLAGASTGELFF. DNA of the CDR3: TGTGCCAGCAGCTTAATTCCGCTAGCGGGGGCCTCAACCGGGGAGCTGTTTTTT.

The gene calls are TRBV20-1 and TRBJ2-3; weak D call: TRBD1 (6 bases). Germline values: CDR1 DFQATT, CDR2 SNEGSKA (reference sequence). Trimming removed 4 bases from V and 4 bases from J, with 9 bases in between. The CDR3 has 12 amino acids. The CDR3 DNA is TGCAGTGCTATCGAGGGGGCAGATACGCAGTATTTT. Amino acid sequence: CSAIEGADTQYF.

The chain joins TRBV20-1 to TRBJ1-6, with unresolved D. Trimming shortened V by 0 bases and J by 4 bases, and 13 bases separated the two germline ends. The germline V gene encodes CDR1 DFQATT and CDR2 SNEGSKA (reference sequence). This CDR3 spans 16 amino acids. This CDR3 reads CSARDQRVPYNSPLHF. CDR3 nucleotide sequence: TGCAGTGCTAGAGATCAAAGGGTTCCTTATAATTCACCCCTCCACTTT.

This chain joins TRBV27 and TRBJ2-5; 13 bases are shared with TRBD2. Germline V gene sequence: CDR1 MNHEY, CDR2 SMNVEV (reference sequence). V dropped 5 bases and J dropped 5; count of bases not matched to a gene: 11. The CDR3 runs 17 residues. DNA for the CDR3: TGTGCCAGCAGTCCGGGGACTAGCGGGGTTTGGTGGGAGACCCAGTACTTC. Its protein is CASSPGTSGVWWETQYF.

This clonotype was observed a handful of times. The chain joins TRBV4-1 to TRBJ1-6, with TRBD1 identical over 7 bases. In germline, CDR1 is MGHRA, CDR2 YSYEKL. J lost 8 bases, V lost 3 bases, and 7 bases had no gene match. The CDR3 loop spans 15 amino acids. CDR3 protein: CASSQGGQRYSPLHF. The CDR3, as DNA: TGCGCCAGCAGCCAGGGGGGACAGAGATATTCACCCCTCCACTTT.

This chain connects TRBV20-1 to TRBJ2-5, with no clear D. Germline lookup yields CDR1 DFQATT and CDR2 SNEGSKA (reference sequence). V lost 0 bases and J 5 bases, leaving 16 bases between the germline ends. This CDR3 has 15 amino acids. The DNA of the CDR3 is TGCAGTGCTAGAGAGTTAGGCGGTACTGCGGAGACCCAGTACTTC. Translation: CSARELGGTAETQYF.

This rearrangement joins TRBV5-6 to TRBJ2-7, with D unresolved. V was shortened by 1 base and J by 4 bases, with 9 bases between the two germline ends. CDR3 size: 13 residues. Germline CDR1 reads SGHDT; CDR2 reads YYEEEE. The CDR3 loop is CASSLKGPYEQYF. DNA for the CDR3: TGTGCCAGCAGCTTGAAAGGTCCTTACGAGCAGTACTTC.

In this sample, this clonotype turned up a few times. The V gene is TRBV12-3 or TRBV12-4, the J gene TRBJ2-7; 7 bases align to TRBD2. The CDR3 is made up of 16 amino acids. J gave up 0 bases and V 3 bases, and 8 bases lay outside the gene matches. The CDR3 DNA sequence: TGTGCCAGCAGTTTCTACTTTGCGGGGGTCTCCTACGAGCAGTACTTC. Its protein product is CASSFYFAGVSYEQYF.

This clonotype was detected only a few times. The gene calls are TRBV19 and TRBJ2-1; possible D gene TRBD2, 5 bases. V was trimmed by 5 bases and J by 5 bases, leaving 13 bases between them. CDR3 length: 14 amino acids. Germline-derived CDR1 and CDR2 are LNHDA and SQIVND (reference sequence). CDR3 nucleotides: TGTGCCAGTAGTTTTCGAGACTACAACAATGAGCAGTTCTTC. Protein sequence: CASSFRDYNNEQFF.